Reported below is one TCR beta chain. Authors' methods: Reference gene primer amplification gave nucleated cell count estimates. Using immunoSEQ multiplex PCR, the repertoire was profiled, and TCRdb retains in-frame clones only, with some absent. That table furnishes V, J and clone size, whereas the DNA furnished D and trimming. The sample holds fewer than 70,000 clones, more than 80% seen once. The trim removed 5 bases at V and 10 bases at J, leaving 12 bases unmatched. The CDR3 length is 16 residues. The germline CDR1 and CDR2 sequences are MNHEY and SMNVEV (reference sequence). This sample was included in a study of blood T cell repertoires in COVID-19. On the study more broadly: Samples of COVID-19 (acute and convalescent) were obtained from the United States, Italy and Spain. T cells, B-cell-depleted T cells, or PBMCs supplied cDNA or gDNA.

The material sequenced was peripheral blood. This receptor was identified in a woman older than 75 with active COVID-19. The gene calls are TRBV27 and TRBJ1-6; 9 positions agree with TRBD1. CDR3 protein: CASSRPGTGPSSPLHF. In DNA form, the CDR3 reads TGTGCCAGCAGTCGTCCCGGGACAGGGCCTTCCTCACCCCTCCACTTT.